This paragraph reports one TCR beta chain. 13 Jbeta primers and 60 Vbeta primers were used for the PCR. The method was immunoSEQ multiplex PCR; TCRdb's version includes in-frame clones alone and lacks a portion of them. The repertoire consists of 95,000 to 150,000 clones, with around 80% occurring once and the leading ten covering about 0.25%. V was pared by 3 bases and J by 7 bases, with 15 bases between. CDR3 length equals 14 residues. From germline, CDR1 is MNHNS and CDR2 SASEGT. The data belong to a study of cytomegalovirus exposure and HLA in healthy donors. The source is a man aged 50 to 60 in good health and CMV-seronegative. The sample consisted of PBMCs. The V and J genes are TRBV6-1 and TRBJ2-5; a possible D gene is TRBD1 (5 bases). The CDR3 is CASSDSGFRGTQYF. In DNA form, the CDR3 reads TGTGCCAGCAGTGACTCAGGGTTCCGAGGGACCCAGTACTTC.